The source of this T cell receptor (beta chain) is a study of shared clonotypes between healthy human individuals. Overall study context: Two female and three male donors aged 18 to 49 were enrolled. General study results and limits: Limited genetic and exposure-history diversity came from having few donors.

Comment on this clone: Its antigen is as yet unknown.

Germline V gene sequence: CDR1 MDHEN, CDR2 SYDVKM. V gave up 5 bases and J gave up 7 bases, with 12 bases separating them. The CDR3 has 13 amino acids. Using immunoSEQ multiplex PCR, the repertoire was profiled, and TCRdb retains in-frame clones only, with some absent. The sample carries hundreds of thousands of clones, around 79% recorded once. The donors, healthy adults who were HIV-negative, had experienced no recent acute infections or vaccinations. The specimen was PBMCs. The receptor was isolated from a woman in her 40s in good health. Some clones in this sample may be carry-over from other donors' samples. The chain combines TRBV28 with TRBJ2-1, with D perhaps matching TRBD1 (6 bases). CDR3 protein: CASSPGQWNEQFF. DNA of the CDR3: TGTGCCAGCAGTCCAGGACAGTGGAATGAGCAGTTCTTC.